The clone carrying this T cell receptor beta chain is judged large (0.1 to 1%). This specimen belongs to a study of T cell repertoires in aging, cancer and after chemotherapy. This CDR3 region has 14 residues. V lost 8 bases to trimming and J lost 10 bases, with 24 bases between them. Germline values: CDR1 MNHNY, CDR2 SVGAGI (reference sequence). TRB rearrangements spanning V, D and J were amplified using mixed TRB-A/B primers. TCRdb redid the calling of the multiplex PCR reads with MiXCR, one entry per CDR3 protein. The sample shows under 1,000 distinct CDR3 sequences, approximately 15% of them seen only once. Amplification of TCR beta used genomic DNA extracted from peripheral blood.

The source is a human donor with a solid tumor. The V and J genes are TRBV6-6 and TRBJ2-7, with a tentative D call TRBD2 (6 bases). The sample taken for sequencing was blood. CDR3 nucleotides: TGTGCCAGCTGCGACCCAGAGACACGGGGGAGACAGTACTTC. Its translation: CASCDPETRGRQYF.